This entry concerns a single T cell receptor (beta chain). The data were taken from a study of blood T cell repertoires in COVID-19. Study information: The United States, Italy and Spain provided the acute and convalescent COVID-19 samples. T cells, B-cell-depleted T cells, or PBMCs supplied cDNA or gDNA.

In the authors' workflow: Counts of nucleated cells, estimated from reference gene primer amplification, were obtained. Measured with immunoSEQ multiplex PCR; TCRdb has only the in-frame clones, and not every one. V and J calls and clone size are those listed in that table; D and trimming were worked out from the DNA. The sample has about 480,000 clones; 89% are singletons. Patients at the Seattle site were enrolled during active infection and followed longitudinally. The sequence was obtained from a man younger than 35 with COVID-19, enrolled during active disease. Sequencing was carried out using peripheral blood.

The CDR3 is CASSRDRGIMNEQFF. Here the CDR3 DNA reads TGTGCCAGCAGCCGGGACAGGGGGATTATGAATGAGCAGTTCTTC. V and J are TRBV6-5 and TRBJ2-1; 11 positions agree with TRBD1. Germline lookup yields CDR1 MNHEY and CDR2 SVGAGI. This CDR3 contains 15 residues. The V segment lost 6 bases and the J segment 7 bases; nucleotides outside the gene matches: 8.